This T cell receptor (beta chain) stems from a study of shared clonotypes between healthy human individuals. Clones were read by immunoSEQ multiplex PCR, and TCRdb kept only the in-frame ones, dropping some. Altogether millions of clones are present, approximately 94% being singletons, with the ten largest covering over 0.12%. This CDR3 is built from 12 residues. Germline V gene sequence: CDR1 SGHVS, CDR2 FQNEAQ. The germline V and J ends were trimmed by 4 bases and 10 bases, with 10 bases remaining between them. Source material: naive CD4+ T cells sorted from blood. Regarding subset: CD45RA+ positively selected. This receptor was obtained from a man between 18 and 29 years old in good health. This chain joins TRBV7-8 and TRBJ1-4; D not certain. The chain's CDR3 is CASSSPSGKLFF. In DNA, the CDR3 is TGTGCCAGCAGCTCCCCCTCGGGAAAACTGTTTTTT.